These 30 T cell receptor beta chains originate from one sample sequenced in a study of T cell repertoires in cytomegalovirus infection (dated by TCRdb to about 2019). The instrument was an Illumina HiSeq 1500. TCRdb itself trimmed the public reads at Q25 with fastp, ran MiXCR and retained productive beta chains. A single entry per CDR3 protein holds the most common genes and DNA from its merged rows. The sample records some 450,000 distinct CDR3 sequences, approximately 31% of which are singletons. The ten largest clones capture about 13% of the sample. Material: PBMCs. All receptors derive from a human donor in good health (CMV status not recorded). Some clones in this sample may be carry-over from other donors' samples.

The chain has TRBV12-3 or TRBV12-4 and TRBJ1-2; D possibly corresponds to TRBD1 (6 bases). The V and J ends lost 8 bases and 5 bases respectively, with 12 bases between them. The CDR3 loop spans 12 amino acids. In nucleotides, the CDR3 is TGTGCCAGCGCAGGGGCTGTATATGGCTACACCTTC. Residues: CASAGAVYGYTF.

The gene calls are TRBV5-1 and TRBJ1-3, with a weak D call TRBD1 (6 bases). Germline V lookup: CDR1 SGHRS, CDR2 YFSETQ. The CDR3 covers 16 residues. The V end was cut by 4 bases, the J end by 0 bases, with 14 bases between. This CDR3 is CASSPQTGDSGNTIYF. CDR3 sequence (DNA): TGCGCCAGCAGCCCCCAGACAGGCGACTCTGGAAACACCATATATTTT.

This clonotype was picked up a small number of times. One junction end does not reproduce the germline sequence, and a read error may be involved. The rearrangement links TRBV7-7 to TRBJ2-1; maybe TRBD2 (5 bases). CDR3 length: 14 residues. Germline CDR1 reads SSHAT; CDR2 reads FNYEAQ (reference sequence). CDR3 in DNA: TGTGCTAGCAGCCAAGGGTCCGCGGGCAATGAGCAGTTCTTC. It is translated as CASSQGSAGNEQFF.

The J gene is TRBJ2-4, the V gene TRBV12-3 or TRBV12-4, with 8 bases that match TRBD2. V gave up 7 bases and J gave up 6 bases; unmatched junction bases: 5. The CDR3 has 13 residues. The CDR3 reads CASTRGGPNIQYF. In nucleotides, the CDR3 is TGTGCCAGCACCCGGGGGGGCCCAAACATTCAGTACTTC.

The rearrangement links TRBV12-3 or TRBV12-4 to TRBJ1-1; TRBD1 is a possible D gene (5 bases). Trimming removed 8 bases from V and 8 bases from J, with 18 bases in between. The CDR3 extends over 13 amino acids. The CDR3 spells CASVSLGPSEAFF. As DNA, the CDR3 is TGTGCCAGCGTATCGTTGGGGCCATCCGAAGCTTTCTTT.

Comment on this clonotype: The final CDR3 position lacks the conserved phenylalanine or tryptophan, pointing to a likely read error. The rearrangement joins TRBV6-1 to TRBJ2-7; D perhaps matches TRBD2 (6 bases). Trimming removed 5 bases at V and 7 bases at J, with 15 bases between. The CDR3 runs to 13 residues. The germline V gene encodes CDR1 MNHNS and CDR2 SASEGT. CDR3 protein: CASSSGVKGEQYL. CDR3 in DNA: TGTGCCAGCAGTTCGGGGGTGAAAGGGGAGCAGTACTTA.

There are a few counts of this clonotype. The J gene is TRBJ2-1, the V gene TRBV10-2; 9 bases map to TRBD1. The CDR3 has 13 residues. V dropped 3 bases and J dropped 14; count of bases not matched to a gene: 8. Germline V gives CDR1 WSHSY, CDR2 SAAADI. The CDR3 region is CASSDPGQGSKFF. The CDR3, as DNA: TGCGCCAGCAGTGACCCGGGACAGGGTTCGAAGTTCTTC.

This clonotype was recorded a few times. The V and J genes are TRBV28 and TRBJ1-1, with D unresolved. V was pared by 2 bases and J by 4 bases, with 14 bases between. The CDR3 contains 15 residues. Germline CDR1 reads MDHEN; CDR2 reads SYDVKM. This chain's CDR3 is CASSLIQTAGTEAFF. CDR3 nucleotide sequence: TGTGCCAGCAGTTTAATTCAGACCGCGGGCACTGAAGCTTTCTTT.

This chain links TRBV12-3 or TRBV12-4 with TRBJ2-2; 11 bases agree with TRBD2. Trimming took 6 bases from V and 6 from J; bases not matched to a gene: 6. The CDR3 length is 15 residues. The CDR3 protein is CASSRSGGAPGELFF. Here the CDR3 DNA reads TGTGCCAGCAGCCGTAGCGGGGGGGCTCCCGGGGAGCTGTTTTTT.

The sample holds a few counts of this clonotype. The rearrangement links TRBV5-6 to TRBJ2-5, with TRBD1 as a possible D gene (6 bases). From germline, CDR1 is SGHDT and CDR2 YYEEEE. Trimming pared 2 bases from V and 3 bases from J, leaving 11 bases between. The CDR3 runs 14 residues. The chain's CDR3 is CASSLGDNEETQYF. For the CDR3, the DNA is TGTGCCAGCAGCTTAGGGGACAATGAAGAGACCCAGTACTTC.

CDR3 nucleotide sequence: TGCGCCAGCAGCCCTGAGAGGGCTCGCTATGGCTACACCTTC. It translates to CASSPERARYGYTF. This sequence joins TRBV4-1 and TRBJ1-2; D is unresolved. The CDR3 spans 14 residues. Germline-derived CDR1 and CDR2 are MGHRA and YSYEKL. The germline V and J ends were trimmed by 4 bases and 4 bases, with 13 bases remaining between them.

A few counts support this clonotype. The V call is TRBV18, the J call TRBJ1-3; 7 bases align to TRBD1. Germline values: CDR1 KGHSH, CDR2 LQKENI. The trim removed 8 bases at V and 7 bases at J, leaving 8 bases unmatched. The CDR3 totals 13 residues. CDR3 sequence (DNA): TGTGCCAGCCATAACAGGGGTGGCAACACCATATATTTT. It codes for CASHNRGGNTIYF. Looking up the rest from reference TRBV18 and TRBJ1-3 gives the full variable domain: NAGVMQNPRHLVRRRGQEARLRCSPMKGHSHVYWYRQLPEEGLKFMVYLQKENIIDESGMPKERFSAEFPKEGPSILRIQQVVRGDSAAYFCASHNRGGNTIYFGEGSWLTVV.

This clonotype was seen at least ten times. CDR3 nucleotide sequence: TGTGCCAGCAGCTTAGCGGGGGGCTCTGGAAACACCATATATTTT. Its protein product is CASSLAGGSGNTIYF. V gene TRBV7-8 combines with J gene TRBJ1-3, with D possibly TRBD1 on 5 matching bases. Trimming cost V 0 bases and J 0 bases, with 6 bases left between them. Germline CDR1 SGHVS, CDR2 FQNEAQ. The CDR3 loop spans 15 amino acids.

This clonotype showed up just a few times. This chain uses TRBV15 with TRBJ2-7; D remains ambiguous. V was clipped by 1 base and J by 1 base, with 17 bases between them. CDR1 and CDR2 (germline): LNHNV, YYDKDF (reference sequence). CDR3 size: 17 residues. In DNA form, the CDR3 reads TGTGCCACCAGCAGAGGACTGCAGTTTACCCAATCCTACGAGCAGTACTTC. Residues: CATSRGLQFTQSYEQYF.

This clonotype occurred many times. The chain combines TRBV7-9 with TRBJ1-6; 12 nucleotides line up with TRBD1. After removal of 0 bases from V and 5 bases from J, the junction contained 11 bases not matched to a gene. The length of the CDR3 is 20 residues. Germline loops: CDR1 SEHNR, CDR2 FQNEAQ (reference sequence). CDR3 region: CASSLASGTGGSPDNSPLHF. The CDR3 DNA is TGTGCCAGCAGCTTAGCTTCCGGGACAGGGGGCTCTCCCGATAATTCACCCCTCCACTTT.

This sequence joins TRBV15 and TRBJ2-7; D may be TRBD1 (6 bases). Trimming left V 1 base short and J 12 bases short, with 13 bases between. The germline V gene encodes CDR1 LNHNV and CDR2 YYDKDF (reference sequence). The CDR3 contains 12 residues. The CDR3, as DNA: TGTGCCACCAGCAGAGCGCGGACAGCCAGGTACTTC. This sequence encodes CATSRARTARYF.

The V gene is TRBV9, the J gene TRBJ1-1; 9 positions match TRBD1. CDR3 length: 14 residues. CDR1 is SGDLS, CDR2 YYNGEE, per germline. J lost 11 bases, V lost 3 bases, and 11 bases had no gene match. The CDR3 sequence is CASSEGQGRTAAFF. Here the CDR3 DNA reads TGTGCCAGCAGCGAGGGACAGGGTCGTACGGCGGCTTTCTTT.

The V and J genes are TRBV7-9 and TRBJ1-1, with D unclear. The germline V and J ends were trimmed by 5 bases and 0 bases, with 10 bases remaining between them. The CDR3 is made up of 14 amino acids. Germline-derived CDR1 and CDR2 are SEHNR and FQNEAQ (reference sequence). Here the CDR3 DNA reads TGTGCCAGCAGCCAGCACGGGGTGAACACTGAAGCTTTCTTT. Its protein product is CASSQHGVNTEAFF.

With respect to this clonotype: Since the CDR3 does not end with the conserved phenylalanine or tryptophan, this likely comes from a read error. The chain joins TRBV12-3 or TRBV12-4 to TRBJ2-2; D is perhaps TRBD1 or TRBD2 (5 bases each). The CDR3 contains 17 residues. The CDR3 coding sequence is TGTTCCAGCAGTAAGGAGCTGGGGGTCCTGAACACCGGGGAGCTGTTTTCT. It translates to CSSSKELGVLNTGELFS.

This chain uses TRBV7-3 with TRBJ1-2, with TRBD1 as a possible D gene (6 bases). Germline V gene lookup returns CDR1 SGHTA and CDR2 FQGTGA. This CDR3 has 18 residues. V lost 6 bases and J 5 bases, leaving 28 bases between the germline ends. CDR3 DNA: TGTGCCAGCAGTCCTAGCCGGGGGGGCCTCCCGATCTTGTATGGCTACACCTTC. Translating it yields CASSPSRGGLPILYGYTF.

This chain connects TRBV23-1 to TRBJ2-1; 10 bases align to TRBD1. TRBV23-1 has ORF status, its function being uncertain. CDR3 size: 15 residues. J gave up 6 bases and V 4 bases, and 6 bases lay outside the gene matches. CDR3 residues: CASSRGTGVGNEQFF. For the CDR3, the DNA is TGCGCCAGCAGTCGTGGGACAGGGGTTGGCAATGAGCAGTTCTTC.

This clonotype has only a few counts. J is TRBJ2-5 and V is TRBV6-2 or TRBV6-3; maybe TRBD2 (6 bases). The CDR3 runs to 15 residues. Germline V gene sequence: CDR1 MNHEY, CDR2 SVGEGT. V shed 0 bases and J shed 5 bases, with 13 bases lying between them. This CDR3 reads CASSYSVGGSETQYF. The CDR3 DNA is TGTGCCAGCAGTTACTCGGTCGGGGGTTCGGAGACCCAGTACTTC.

The chain has TRBV15 and TRBJ2-3, with TRBD2 matching 9 bases. Germline assignment: CDR1 LNHNV and CDR2 YYDKDF (reference sequence). Trimming took 3 bases from V and 4 from J; bases not matched to a gene: 5. This CDR3 is 15 amino acids long. The CDR3 DNA sequence: TGTGCCACCAGCAGGGGTGGCGGGGGGGCAGATACGCAGTATTTT. It codes for CATSRGGGGADTQYF. Together with reference TRBV15 and TRBJ2-3, the CDR3 gives the full variable domain: DAMVIQNPRYQVTQFGKPVTLSCSQTLNHNVMYWYQQKSSQAPKLLFHYYDKDFNNEADTPDNFQSRRPNTSFCFLDIRSPGLGDTAMYLCATSRGGGGADTQYFGPGTRLTVL.

This clonotype was found a few times. The chain uses TRBV7-9 and TRBJ1-1, with D unresolved. Trimming stripped 1 base from V and 6 bases from J, with 18 bases between. The CDR3 covers 16 residues. Germline-derived CDR1 and CDR2 are SEHNR and FQNEAQ (reference sequence). The CDR3 loop reads CASSLGRSVLGAEAFF. The CDR3, as DNA: TGTGCCAGCAGCTTAGGAAGAAGTGTCCTCGGGGCTGAAGCTTTCTTT.

This clonotype turned up a few times. This sequence joins TRBV6-6 and TRBJ1-4; D gene uncertain. Germline V gives CDR1 MNHNY, CDR2 SVGAGI (reference sequence). This CDR3 is built from 18 residues. V was pared by 5 bases and J by 5 bases, with 24 bases between. CDR3 DNA sequence: TGTGCCAGCAGTAACCGTAATACGCCGGAGTTAGAAAATGAAAAACTGTTTTTT. This encodes CASSNRNTPELENEKLFF.

This clonotype came up a few times. The chain joins TRBV4-3 to TRBJ2-5, with unresolved D. Germline V lookup: CDR1 LGHNA, CDR2 YSLEER. V lost 3 bases and J 8 bases, leaving 13 bases between the germline ends. The CDR3 covers 13 residues. CDR3 sequence reads: CASSHDGGDTQYF. The CDR3 DNA is TGCGCCAGCAGCCATGACGGCGGAGATACCCAGTACTTC.

In its sample, this clonotype was seen many times. The chain links TRBV27 to TRBJ2-1; 10 nucleotides agree with TRBD2. Germline V gene sequence: CDR1 MNHEY, CDR2 SMNVEV (reference sequence). V lost 0 bases to trimming and J lost 6 bases; unmatched junction nucleotides: 26. The CDR3 contains 23 residues. As DNA, the CDR3 is TGTGCCAGCAGTTTATCTCGTTTATATCAGGGAGGATACAGCGGGGGGGCCGGCAATGAGCAGTTCTTC. Translating gives CASSLSRLYQGGYSGGAGNEQFF.

The V gene is TRBV7-6, the J gene TRBJ1-2; D perhaps matches TRBD1 (5 bases). V was cut by 5 bases and J by 3 bases, with 13 bases left in between. The germline V gene has CDR1 SGHVS and CDR2 FNYEAQ. This CDR3 is 14 amino acids long. Here the CDR3 reads CASSPLGEDYGYTF. In DNA, the CDR3 is TGTGCCAGCAGCCCCCTGGGGGAGGACTATGGCTACACCTTC.

The genes are TRBV12-5 and TRBJ2-2, with D maybe TRBD2 (6 bases). In germline, CDR1 is LGHNT, CDR2 FRNRAP. CDR3 length: 20 amino acids. With 0 bases removed from V and 0 bases from J, the gap between germline ends came to 20 bases. Here the CDR3 reads CASGLVARDSQKANTGELFF. Here the CDR3 DNA reads TGTGCTAGTGGTTTGGTCGCTCGGGACTCTCAAAAAGCGAACACCGGGGAGCTGTTTTTT.

The DNA for the CDR3 is TGCAGTGCTAGAGATTTCAGGGAAGAAACTGGAAACACCATATATTTT. Its protein product is CSARDFREETGNTIYF. The chain carries TRBV20-1 and TRBJ1-3, with D maybe TRBD1 (5 bases). Between the trimmed V and J ends, which lost 0 bases and 2 bases, there was a span of 14 bases. Germline V gene lookup returns CDR1 DFQATT and CDR2 SNEGSKA (reference sequence). The CDR3 covers 16 residues.